This is a list of T cell receptor beta chains from one sample in a study of response to subunit inactivated influenza vaccine. MiXCR, applied by TCRdb to the RT-PCR reads, yields one record per CDR3 protein. The data contain about 520,000 distinct CDR3 sequences, 9.5% to 12% of them seen just once; the ten biggest clones take up approximately 12%. Sequencing used PBMCs from blood, obtained roughly 6 weeks after vaccination. These receptors were collected from a man in his fifties or sixties who received an inactivated influenza vaccine. Both conserved end residues are trimmed from each CDR3.

v_call cdr3_length cdr3_aa
TRBV4-1 19 ASSQVLAGLAGGSSYNEQF
TRBV10-3 12 AISDGLPTDTQY
TRBV6-5 15 ASSYSGSGKMYNEQF
TRBV7-6 14 ASSLVYRDAYNEQF
TRBV5-1 13 ASTRGQGATGELF
TRBV20-1 11 SVQGKRNQPQH
TRBV29-1 12 SVPRGGDQETQY
TRBV2 12 ASSSGGRDTEAF
TRBV20-1 9 SARSNYGYT
TRBV2 9 ASTSGTGYT
TRBV11-2 14 ASSPTPRRNTDTQY
TRBV11-3 11 ASSWDWNTEAF
TRBV20-1 16 SARGTYPPISSYNEQF
TRBV4-3 15 ASSQDTGGAAYSPLH
TRBV12-3/TRBV12-4 12 ASTWGLAWETQY
TRBV29-1 13 SVCTGTALYNEQF
TRBV12-3/TRBV12-4 13 ASSPRDRDIYEQY
TRBV28 12 ASSGLAGADEQY
TRBV29-1 12 SVPDSGSFAEQF
TRBV5-1 12 ASSPLADTDTQY
TRBV29-1 11 SVPDGGIYGYT
TRBV5-8 13 ASSLLGSGSYEQY
TRBV5-1 13 ASSNRDRGRDEQF
TRBV4-1 13 ASSQEGRGEEKLF
TRBV3-1 14 ASSQDWGAVNNEQF
TRBV29-1 11 SVRLGPVIGYT
TRBV9 11 ASSADYTGELF
TRBV5-1 12 ASSLAGTTYEQY
TRBV7-2 13 ASSLGQGASYGYT
TRBV20-1 14 SARDRGQGSYNEQF
TRBV6-1 11 ASSGHLGQPQH
TRBV20-1 13 CASLAGGLKDTQY
TRBV7-8 16 ASNGVASGGAVIETQY
TRBV12-3/TRBV12-4 9 ASSWTGGYT
TRBV28 10 ASSPYRDEQY
TRBV9 12 ASGRGLNTGELF
TRBV7-2 13 ASRPGQGLNTEAF
TRBV20-1 14 SARIRRLTSLNEQF
TRBV15 14 ATSRAQGVWNQPQH
TRBV6-5 10 ASNTAGGKLF
TRBV6-1 17 ASSTPQSYRGLGNQPQH
TRBV20-1 13 SAFQAGGSTDTQY
TRBV4-3 12 ASSLGVVHQPQR
TRBV5-1 13 ASSLGYTNTGELF